A single sample is the source of the 4 T cell receptor beta chains below, sequenced in a study of neurological immune-mediated disorders. MiXCR was run by TCRdb on the 5' RACE reads, yielding one entry per CDR3 protein. The table includes some 57,000 distinct CDR3 sequences, under 5.5% detected once. Specimen: PBMCs. The source is a woman between 50 and 59 years old with multiple sclerosis.

At least ten counts were recorded for this clonotype. This sequence joins TRBV7-9 and TRBJ1-2; TRBD1 might be the D (6 bases). The ends were cut back, 5 bases at V and 3 bases at J, with 19 bases in the middle. The length of the CDR3 is 16 residues. Germline CDR1 SEHNR, CDR2 FQNEAQ (reference sequence). The CDR3, as DNA: TGTGCCAGCAGCACAGGCGGGGGCAGAGAGTACTATGGCTACACCTTC. It encodes CASSTGGGREYYGYTF.

This chain joins TRBV6-5 and TRBJ1-4, with 7 bases lining up with TRBD1. This CDR3 is 14 amino acids long. V trimming: 5 bases; J trimming: 6 bases; junction bases outside the gene matches: 6. Germline CDR1 reads MNHEY; CDR2 reads SVGAGI. This CDR3 reads CASSLTGADEKLFF. CDR3 coding DNA: TGTGCCAGCAGTCTTACAGGGGCCGATGAAAAACTGTTTTTT.

A remark on this clonotype: Without the conserved terminal phenylalanine or tryptophan, this CDR3 likely stems from a read error. The CDR3 region is CASSSLGETQYN. The DNA for the CDR3 is TGTGCCAGCAGCTCCCTCGGGGAGACCCAGTACAAC. V gene TRBV7-2 combines with J gene TRBJ2-5; D is undetermined. CDR3 length equals 12 residues. The V and J ends lost 4 bases and 5 bases respectively, with 8 bases between them. Germline loops: CDR1 SGHTA, CDR2 FQGNSA.

This clonotype came up many times. CDR3 sequence: CASSPGSVSGLGYGYTF. The CDR3 DNA sequence: TGTGCCAGCAGCCCCGGATCAGTTTCAGGTCTGGGCTATGGCTACACCTTC. The chain combines TRBV5-6 with TRBJ1-2, with D unresolved. The CDR3 loop spans 17 amino acids. Germline CDR1 SGHDT, CDR2 YYEEEE. The V and J ends lost 4 bases and 4 bases respectively, with 23 bases between them.